A selection of T cell receptor beta chains follows, all from one sample in a study of early T cells in non-severe SARS-CoV-2 infection. TCRdb recomputed calls from the 5' RACE reads with MiXCR, one row per CDR3 protein. Here the sample spans tens of thousands of distinct CDR3 sequences, approximately 9.5% being singletons. The sequencing input was whole blood. These receptors were taken from an adult who was a healthcare worker with PCR-confirmed SARS-CoV-2 infection or an uninfected control (not recorded which). Each CDR3 is given with its conserved first and last residue. Fields, in order: V gene, clone size, J gene, D gene, CDR3 DNA, CDR3 protein. The D gene is left open where the match is weak. The size entry is marked missing in some rows and otherwise reads once, few, many or a size class.

V: TRBV7-2
size: few
J: TRBJ1-4
D: .
DNA: TGTGCCAGCAGCGCCACTGAAAAACTGTTTTTT
CDR3: CASSATEKLFF

V: TRBV6-5
size: .
J: TRBJ1-2
D: .
DNA: TGTGCCAGCAGTTCCCACAGGGAAGGCTATGGCTACACCTTC
CDR3: CASSSHREGYGYTF

V: TRBV19
size: .
J: TRBJ2-2
D: TRBD2
DNA: TGTGCCAGTAGCCCTAGCGGGAGTATGTCCGGGGAGCTGTTTTTT
CDR3: CASSPSGSMSGELFF

V: TRBV28
size: many
J: TRBJ2-1
D: TRBD2
DNA: TGTGCCAGCAGTCCCCGGGGTGGCGGGGGGTCCCATGGTTCTTTCAATGAGCAGTTCTTC
CDR3: CASSPRGGGGSHGSFNEQFF

V: TRBV2
size: few
J: TRBJ1-4
D: .
DNA: TGTGCCAGCAGTGAAGCGCTTCGAGGGGAAAAACTGTTTTTT
CDR3: CASSEALRGEKLFF

V: TRBV20-1
size: few
J: TRBJ2-7
D: .
DNA: TGCAGTGCGCACAGAGACTCCTACGAGCAGTACTTC
CDR3: CSAHRDSYEQYF

V: TRBV20-1
size: many
J: TRBJ2-7
D: .
DNA: TGCAGTGCTGGAAGTGGTAGGGTCTACGAGCAGTACTTC
CDR3: CSAGSGRVYEQYF

V: TRBV7-8
size: .
J: TRBJ1-2
D: .
DNA: TGTGCCAGCAGCGTGACAAGCTATGGCTACACCTTC
CDR3: CASSVTSYGYTF

V: TRBV6-2/TRBV6-3
size: few
J: TRBJ2-6
D: TRBD1
DNA: TGTGCCAGCAGTCCCGGACAGGGGGTCTCTGGGGCCAACGTCCTGACTTTC
CDR3: CASSPGQGVSGANVLTF

V: TRBV13
size: few
J: TRBJ2-5
D: .
DNA: TGTGCCAGCAGCTTCAATCCGGACAGCCAAGAAACCCAGTACTTC
CDR3: CASSFNPDSQETQYF

V: TRBV6-1
size: .
J: TRBJ1-5
D: .
DNA: TGTGCCAGCAGTGAAGCTCGTAGAGTGCCCCAGCATTTT
CDR3: CASSEARRVPQHF

V: TRBV18
size: few
J: TRBJ1-1
D: .
DNA: TGTGCCAGCTCACCGGCCAGGGAGGACACTGAAGCTTTCTTT
CDR3: CASSPAREDTEAFF

V: TRBV29-1
size: many
J: TRBJ2-1
D: .
DNA: TGCAGCGTTGTCCAGAGCTCCTACAATGAGCAGTTCTTC
CDR3: CSVVQSSYNEQFF

V: TRBV2
size: many
J: TRBJ2-7
D: TRBD2
DNA: TGTGCCAGCAGTAATCAGGTAGCGGGGGGCGCTGAGCAGTACTTC
CDR3: CASSNQVAGGAEQYF

V: TRBV5-6
size: many
J: TRBJ1-1
D: .
DNA: TGTGCCAGCAGCTTGGGGCTACAGATCACTGAAGCTTTCTTT
CDR3: CASSLGLQITEAFF

V: TRBV12-3/TRBV12-4
size: many
J: TRBJ1-5
D: .
DNA: TGTGCCAGCAGTTTAACAGGGAGTAGCAATCAGCCCCAGCATTTT
CDR3: CASSLTGSSNQPQHF

V: TRBV7-7
size: many
J: TRBJ2-7
D: TRBD1
DNA: TGTGCCAGCAGCTTAGGGACAGGTTTGGACGAGCAGTACTTC
CDR3: CASSLGTGLDEQYF

V: TRBV7-3
size: .
J: TRBJ2-1
D: .
DNA: TGTGCCAGCAGCTTGTACAGGAACAATGAGCAGTTCTTC
CDR3: CASSLYRNNEQFF